The clone carrying this TCR beta chain was counted only a few times. Its target is not known. This sample stems from a study of human T cells and chemical hapten exposure. Study background: How much TCR each sample yielded varied, mostly because pooled library volumes differed slightly. Whole-study results and caveats: Significantly more large CDR3 similarity clusters were formed by expanded TCRs than by controls.

Time point denoted: patch test 1, 2 weeks after DPC sensitization. Treatment given: therapeutic diphenylcyclopropenone sensitization with weekly scalp DPC. CDR1 and CDR2 (germline): SGHDN, FVKESK. Trimming at V came to 1 base and at J to 4 bases, leaving 5 bases not matched to a gene. This CDR3 is 16 amino acids long. What the library attached to individual cDNA molecules were unique molecular identifiers. TCRdb reprocessed the RACE reads with MiXCR, giving one entry per CDR3 protein. The data contain roughly 82,000 distinct CDR3 sequences, about an eighth of them singletons. The sequence was obtained from a woman aged 60-70 years with alopecia areata. Some clones in this sample may be carry-over from other donors' samples. The chain carries TRBV14 and TRBJ2-7, with 12 bases that match TRBD1. The input for sequencing was whole blood, taken in connection with sensitization to the hapten diphenylcyclopropenone (DPC). The CDR3 spells CASSQVGTGGRYEQYF. In nucleotides, the CDR3 is TGTGCCAGCAGCCAAGTTGGGACAGGGGGCAGGTACGAGCAGTACTTC.